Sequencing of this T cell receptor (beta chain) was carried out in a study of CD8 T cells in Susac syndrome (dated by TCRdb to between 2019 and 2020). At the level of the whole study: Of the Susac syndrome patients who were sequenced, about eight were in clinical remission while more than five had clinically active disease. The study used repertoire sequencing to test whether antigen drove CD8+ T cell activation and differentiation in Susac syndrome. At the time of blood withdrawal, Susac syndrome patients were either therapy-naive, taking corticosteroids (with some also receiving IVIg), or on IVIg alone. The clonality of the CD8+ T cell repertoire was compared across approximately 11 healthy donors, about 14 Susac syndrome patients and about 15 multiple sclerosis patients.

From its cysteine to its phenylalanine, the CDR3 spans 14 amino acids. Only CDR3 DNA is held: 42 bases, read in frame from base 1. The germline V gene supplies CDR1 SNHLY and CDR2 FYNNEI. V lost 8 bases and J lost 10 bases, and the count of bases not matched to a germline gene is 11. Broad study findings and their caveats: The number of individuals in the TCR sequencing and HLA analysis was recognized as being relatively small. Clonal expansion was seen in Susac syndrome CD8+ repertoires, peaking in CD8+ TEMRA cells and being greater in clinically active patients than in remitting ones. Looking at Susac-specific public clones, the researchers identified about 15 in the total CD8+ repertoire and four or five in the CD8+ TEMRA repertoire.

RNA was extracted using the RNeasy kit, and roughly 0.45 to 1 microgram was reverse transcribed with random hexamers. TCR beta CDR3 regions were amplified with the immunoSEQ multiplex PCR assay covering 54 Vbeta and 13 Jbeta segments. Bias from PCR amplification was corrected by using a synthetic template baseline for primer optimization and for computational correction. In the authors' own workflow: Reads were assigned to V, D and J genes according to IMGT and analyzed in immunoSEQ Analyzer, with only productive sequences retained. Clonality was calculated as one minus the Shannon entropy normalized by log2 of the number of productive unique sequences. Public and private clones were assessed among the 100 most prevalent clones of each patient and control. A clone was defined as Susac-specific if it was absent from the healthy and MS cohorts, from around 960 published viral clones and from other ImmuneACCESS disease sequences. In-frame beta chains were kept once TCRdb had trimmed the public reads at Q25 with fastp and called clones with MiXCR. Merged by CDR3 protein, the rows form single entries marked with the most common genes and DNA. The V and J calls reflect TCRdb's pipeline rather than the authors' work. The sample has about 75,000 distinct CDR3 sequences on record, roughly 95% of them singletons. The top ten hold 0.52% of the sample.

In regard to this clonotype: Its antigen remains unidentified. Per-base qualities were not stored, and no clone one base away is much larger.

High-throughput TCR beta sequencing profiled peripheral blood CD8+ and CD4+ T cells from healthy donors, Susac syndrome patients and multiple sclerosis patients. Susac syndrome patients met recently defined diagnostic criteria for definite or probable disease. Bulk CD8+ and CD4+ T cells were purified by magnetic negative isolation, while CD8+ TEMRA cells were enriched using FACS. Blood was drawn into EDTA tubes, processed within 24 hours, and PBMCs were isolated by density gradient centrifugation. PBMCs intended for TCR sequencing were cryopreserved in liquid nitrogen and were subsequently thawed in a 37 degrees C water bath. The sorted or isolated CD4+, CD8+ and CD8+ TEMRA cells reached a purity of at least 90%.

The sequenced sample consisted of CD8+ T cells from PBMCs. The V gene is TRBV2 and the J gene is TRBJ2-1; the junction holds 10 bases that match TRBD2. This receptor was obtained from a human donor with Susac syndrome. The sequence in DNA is TGTGCCAGCCCCCTCCGCACTAGCGGGGAAGAGCAGTTCTTC. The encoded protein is CASPLRTSGEEQFF.